The 10 T cell receptor beta chains given below trace back to one sample, sequenced in a study of T cells in Graves' hyperthyroidism and ophthalmopathy. RNA transcripts provided the source from which TCR beta CDR3 regions were amplified. With the HTBI primer set, the TCR CDR3 went through a first round of RT-PCR. TCRdb re-called the multiplex PCR reads with MiXCR, one entry per CDR3 protein. The repertoire holds roughly 720,000 distinct CDR3 sequences, with 17% as singletons. Source material: blood. The receptor source for this set is a man aged 50 to 59 with Graves' hyperthyroidism.

This clonotype has ten or more counts. The genes are TRBV27 and TRBJ1-2; the D gene is possibly TRBD1 (5 bases). Germline V gene data show CDR1 as MNHEY and CDR2 as SMNVEV (reference sequence). The CDR3 is 13 residues long. Deletions cut 0 bases from V and 6 bases from J, with 8 bases between. This CDR3 is CASSLSRADGYTF. The CDR3 DNA is TGTGCCAGCAGTTTATCCAGGGCGGATGGCTACACCTTC.

The chain links TRBV19 to TRBJ2-1, with no clear D. Between the trimmed V and J ends, which lost 5 bases and 4 bases, there was a span of 9 bases. From germline, CDR1 is LNHDA and CDR2 SQIVND (reference sequence). The CDR3 runs 13 residues. CDR3 amino acids: CASSGYIYNEQFF. The CDR3 DNA follows: TGTGCCAGTAGTGGGTACATTTACAATGAGCAGTTCTTC.

This clonotype was detected many times. V usage is TRBV7-2 and J usage is TRBJ2-3; D not certain. This CDR3 spans 15 amino acids. Germline assignment: CDR1 SGHTA and CDR2 FQGNSA. V lost 5 bases, J lost 1 base, and 13 bases lay in between. In DNA, the CDR3 is TGTGCCAGCAGCCTAATATATACGGGCACAGATACGCAGTATTTT. This encodes CASSLIYTGTDTQYF.

This chain links TRBV27 with TRBJ1-2; 9 bases fit TRBD1. The CDR3 consists of 15 residues. CDR1 and CDR2 (germline): MNHEY, SMNVEV (reference sequence). V shed 2 bases and J 3 bases; nucleotides not matched to a gene: 4. The CDR3 loop is CASSLAGQGDYGYTF. CDR3 DNA sequence: TGTGCCAGCAGTTTAGCGGGACAGGGCGACTATGGCTACACCTTC.

The chain carries TRBV4-1 and TRBJ2-3; 8 bases agree with TRBD1. Germline CDR1 and CDR2: MGHRA and YSYEKL. This CDR3 has 17 residues. V was clipped by 4 bases and J by 3 bases; unmatched bases: 12. The CDR3 DNA is TGCGCCAGCAGCCTTCTAATTCAGGGGGCTTCAACAGATACGCAGTATTTT. Protein sequence: CASSLLIQGASTDTQYF.

Ten or more counts support this clonotype. The rearrangement links TRBV27 to TRBJ1-6; unclear D gene. CDR1 is MNHEY and CDR2 is SMNVEV in the germline V gene (reference sequence). Deletions cut 5 bases from V and 0 bases from J, with 8 bases between. The length of the CDR3 is 15 residues. The CDR3 DNA sequence: TGTGCCAGCAGTCCAAGTAGCTCCTATAATTCACCCCTCCACTTT. It is translated as CASSPSSSYNSPLHF.

V usage is TRBV7-2 and J usage is TRBJ2-2; D uncertain. Germline V gene sequence: CDR1 SGHTA, CDR2 FQGNSA. Trimming took off 3 bases at V and 0 bases at J, with 14 bases between the two ends. This CDR3 has 17 residues. The CDR3 nucleotides are TGTGCCAGCAGCTTTCGACTGGAGCTTGCGAACACCGGGGAGCTGTTTTTT. Its protein product is CASSFRLELANTGELFF.

This clonotype was seen more than once but under ten times. J is TRBJ1-2 and V is TRBV24-1; the D is unclear. CDR1 is KGHDR, CDR2 SFDVKD, per germline. Trimming shortened V by 7 bases and J by 2 bases, and 7 bases separated the two germline ends. This CDR3 contains 12 residues. The CDR3 reads CATSAGNYGYTF. CDR3 nucleotide sequence: TGTGCCACCAGCGCGGGGAACTATGGCTACACCTTC.

The chain carries TRBV3-1 and TRBJ1-2, with 7 bases identical to TRBD1. After removal of 1 base from V and 3 bases from J, the junction contained 5 bases not matched to a gene. CDR1 and CDR2 (germline): LGHDT, YNNKEL (reference sequence). This CDR3 contains 15 residues. The chain's CDR3 is CASSQVGQVHYGYTF. CDR3 DNA: TGTGCCAGCAGCCAAGTTGGACAGGTACACTATGGCTACACCTTC.

A single count supports this clonotype. The gene calls are TRBV18 and TRBJ2-7; no clear D. CDR1 and CDR2 from the germline V gene are KGHSH and LQKENI. The CDR3 covers 14 residues. V was clipped by 3 bases and J by 3 bases, with 12 bases between them. The CDR3 sequence is CASSPALLGYEQYF. CDR3 DNA sequence: TGTGCCAGCTCACCGGCCTTATTAGGCTACGAGCAGTACTTC.